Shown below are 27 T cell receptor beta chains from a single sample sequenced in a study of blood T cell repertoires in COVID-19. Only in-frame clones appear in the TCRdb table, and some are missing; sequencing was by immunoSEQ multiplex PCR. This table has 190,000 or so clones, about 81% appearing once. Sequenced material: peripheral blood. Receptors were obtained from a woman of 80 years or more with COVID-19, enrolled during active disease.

The DNA for the CDR3 is TGTGCCAGCAGTTTGCGGTGGCTAGCGGGGGCCAAGCCATTGTCCTACGAGCAGTACTTC. Amino acid sequence: CASSLRWLAGAKPLSYEQYF. This chain links TRBV27 with TRBJ2-7; 10 bases map to TRBD2. Unmatched junction bases numbered 18, after V lost 3 bases and J lost 1 base. Germline CDR1 is MNHEY and CDR2 is SMNVEV (reference sequence). The CDR3 has 20 residues.

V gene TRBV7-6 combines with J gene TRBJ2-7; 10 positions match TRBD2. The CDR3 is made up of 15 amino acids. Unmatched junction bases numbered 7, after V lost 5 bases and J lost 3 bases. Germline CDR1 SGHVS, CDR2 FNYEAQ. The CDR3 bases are TGTGCCAGCAGCCGAACCGGACTAGCGGACTACGAGCAGTACTTC. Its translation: CASSRTGLADYEQYF.

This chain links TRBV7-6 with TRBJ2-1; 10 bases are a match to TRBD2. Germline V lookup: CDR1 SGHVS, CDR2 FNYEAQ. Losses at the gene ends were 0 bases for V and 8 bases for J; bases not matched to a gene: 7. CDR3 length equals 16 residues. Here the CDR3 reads CASSLARSGGADEQFF. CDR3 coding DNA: TGTGCCAGCAGCTTAGCGCGAAGCGGGGGGGCGGATGAGCAGTTCTTC.

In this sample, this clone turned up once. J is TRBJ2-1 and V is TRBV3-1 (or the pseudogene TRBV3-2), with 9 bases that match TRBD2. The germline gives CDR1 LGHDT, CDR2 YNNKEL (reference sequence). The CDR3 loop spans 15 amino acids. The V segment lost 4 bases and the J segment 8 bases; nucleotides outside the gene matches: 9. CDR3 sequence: CASSPKAGGWYEQFF. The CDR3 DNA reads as TGTGCCAGCAGCCCTAAAGCGGGAGGCTGGTATGAGCAGTTCTTC.

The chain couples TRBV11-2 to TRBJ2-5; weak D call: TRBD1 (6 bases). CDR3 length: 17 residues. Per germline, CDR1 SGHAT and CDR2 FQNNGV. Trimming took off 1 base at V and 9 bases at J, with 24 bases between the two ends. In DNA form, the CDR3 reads TGTGCCAGCAGCTTAGTTAAGTCTAGCCGGGCCAACAGGGCCCAGTACTTC. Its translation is CASSLVKSSRANRAQYF.

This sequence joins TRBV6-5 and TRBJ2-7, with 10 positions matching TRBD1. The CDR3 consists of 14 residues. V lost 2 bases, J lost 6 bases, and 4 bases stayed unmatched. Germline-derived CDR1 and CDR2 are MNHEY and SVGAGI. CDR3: CASSYGTGVGEQYF. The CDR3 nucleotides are TGTGCCAGCAGTTACGGGACAGGGGTTGGCGAGCAGTACTTC.

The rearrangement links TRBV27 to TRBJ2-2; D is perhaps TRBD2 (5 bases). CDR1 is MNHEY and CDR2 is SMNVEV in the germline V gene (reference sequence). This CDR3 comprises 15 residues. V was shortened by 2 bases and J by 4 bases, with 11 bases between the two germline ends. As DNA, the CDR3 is TGTGCCAGCAGTTTAAGTGTGGGGAGCACCGGGGAGCTGTTTTTT. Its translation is CASSLSVGSTGELFF.

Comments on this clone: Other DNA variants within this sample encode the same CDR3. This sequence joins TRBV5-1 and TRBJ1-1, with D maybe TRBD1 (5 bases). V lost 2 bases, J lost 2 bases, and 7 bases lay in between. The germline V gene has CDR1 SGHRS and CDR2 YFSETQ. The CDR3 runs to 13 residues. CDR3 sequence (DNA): TGCGCCAGCAGCTTCCAGGGAAACACTGAAGCTTTCTTT. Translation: CASSFQGNTEAFF.

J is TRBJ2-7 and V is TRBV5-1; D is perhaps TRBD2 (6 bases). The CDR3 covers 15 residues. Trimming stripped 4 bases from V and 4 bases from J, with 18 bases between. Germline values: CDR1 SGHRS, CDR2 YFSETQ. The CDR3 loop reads CASSPTPGEMYEQYF. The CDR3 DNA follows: TGCGCCAGCAGCCCAACACCGGGGGAAATGTACGAGCAGTACTTC.

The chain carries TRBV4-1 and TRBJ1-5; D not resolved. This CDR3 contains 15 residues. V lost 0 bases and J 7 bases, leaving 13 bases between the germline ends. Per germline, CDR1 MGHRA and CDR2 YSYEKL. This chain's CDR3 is CASSQETRATQPQHF. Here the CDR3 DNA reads TGCGCCAGCAGCCAAGAGACGAGGGCGACACAGCCCCAGCATTTT.

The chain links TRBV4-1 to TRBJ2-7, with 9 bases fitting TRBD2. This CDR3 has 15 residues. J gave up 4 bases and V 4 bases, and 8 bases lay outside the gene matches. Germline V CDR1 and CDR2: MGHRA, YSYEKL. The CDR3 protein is CASSPQLAGRYEQYF. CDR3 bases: TGCGCCAGCAGCCCTCAGCTAGCGGGGCGATACGAGCAGTACTTC.

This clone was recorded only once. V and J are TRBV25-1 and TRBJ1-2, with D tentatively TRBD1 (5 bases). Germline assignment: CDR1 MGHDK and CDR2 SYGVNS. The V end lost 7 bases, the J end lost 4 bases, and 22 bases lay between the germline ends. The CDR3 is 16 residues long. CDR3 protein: CASTANFGAGVYGYTF. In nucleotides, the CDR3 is TGTGCCAGCACCGCAAACTTTGGGGCTGGGGTCTATGGCTACACCTTC.

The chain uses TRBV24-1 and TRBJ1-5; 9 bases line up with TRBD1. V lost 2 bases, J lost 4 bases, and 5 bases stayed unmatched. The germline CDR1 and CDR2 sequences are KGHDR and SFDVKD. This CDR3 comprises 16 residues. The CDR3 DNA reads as TGTGCCACCAGTGATTGGACAGGGGCGCAAAATCAGCCCCAGCATTTT. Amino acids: CATSDWTGAQNQPQHF.

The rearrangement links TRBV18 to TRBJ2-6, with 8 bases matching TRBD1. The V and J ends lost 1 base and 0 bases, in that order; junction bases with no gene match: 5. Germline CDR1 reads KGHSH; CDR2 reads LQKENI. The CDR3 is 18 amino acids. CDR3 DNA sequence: TGTGCCAGCTCACCACTGCAGGGGGCTAGCTCTGGGGCCAACGTCCTGACTTTC. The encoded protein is CASSPLQGASSGANVLTF.

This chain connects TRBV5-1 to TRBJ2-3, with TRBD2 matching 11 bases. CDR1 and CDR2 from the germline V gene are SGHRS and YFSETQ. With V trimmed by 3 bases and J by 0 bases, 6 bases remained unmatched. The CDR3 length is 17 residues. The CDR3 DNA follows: TGCGCCAGCAGCTCCGGGACTAGCGGACATAGCACAGATACGCAGTATTTT. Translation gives CASSSGTSGHSTDTQYF.

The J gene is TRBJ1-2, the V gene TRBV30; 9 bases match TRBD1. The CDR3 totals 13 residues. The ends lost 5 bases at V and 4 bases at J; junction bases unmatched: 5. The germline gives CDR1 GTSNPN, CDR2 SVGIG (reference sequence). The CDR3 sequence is CAWDRGQGYGYTF. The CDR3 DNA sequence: TGTGCCTGGGACAGGGGACAGGGCTATGGCTACACCTTC.

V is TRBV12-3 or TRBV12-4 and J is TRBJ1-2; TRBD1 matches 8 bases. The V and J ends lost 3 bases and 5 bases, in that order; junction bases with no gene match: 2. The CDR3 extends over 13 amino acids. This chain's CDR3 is CASSFRTGYGYTF. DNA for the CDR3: TGTGCCAGCAGTTTCCGGACAGGGTATGGCTACACCTTC.

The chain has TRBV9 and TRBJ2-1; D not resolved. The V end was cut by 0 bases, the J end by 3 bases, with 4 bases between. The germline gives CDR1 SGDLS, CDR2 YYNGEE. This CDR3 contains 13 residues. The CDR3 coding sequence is TGTGCCAGCAGCGTAGCGAGCTACAATGAGCAGTTCTTC. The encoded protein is CASSVASYNEQFF.

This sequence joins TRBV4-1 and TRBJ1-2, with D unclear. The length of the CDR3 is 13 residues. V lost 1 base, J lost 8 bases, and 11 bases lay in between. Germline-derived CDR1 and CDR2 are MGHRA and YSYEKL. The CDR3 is CASSQGPRSGYTF. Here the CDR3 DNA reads TGCGCCAGCAGCCAAGGCCCGAGGAGCGGCTACACCTTC.

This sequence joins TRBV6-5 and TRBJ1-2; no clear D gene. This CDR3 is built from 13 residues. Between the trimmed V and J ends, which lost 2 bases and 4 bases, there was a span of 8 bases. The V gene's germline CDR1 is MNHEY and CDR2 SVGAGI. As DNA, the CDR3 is TGTGCCAGCAGTTACGCAAACAGCTATGGCTACACCTTC. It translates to CASSYANSYGYTF.

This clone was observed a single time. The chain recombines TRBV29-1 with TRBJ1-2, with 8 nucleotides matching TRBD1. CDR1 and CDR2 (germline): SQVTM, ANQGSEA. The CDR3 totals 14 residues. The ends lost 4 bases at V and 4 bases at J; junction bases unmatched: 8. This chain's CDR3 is CSVGQGAGIYGYTF. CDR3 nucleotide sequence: TGCAGCGTTGGCCAGGGGGCGGGAATCTATGGCTACACCTTC. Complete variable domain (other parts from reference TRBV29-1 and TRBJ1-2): SAVISQKPSRDICQRGTSLTIQCQVDSQVTMMFWYRQQPGQSLTLIATANQGSEATYESGFVIDKFPISRPNLTFSTLTVSNMSPEDSSIYLCSVGQGAGIYGYTFGSGTRLTVV.

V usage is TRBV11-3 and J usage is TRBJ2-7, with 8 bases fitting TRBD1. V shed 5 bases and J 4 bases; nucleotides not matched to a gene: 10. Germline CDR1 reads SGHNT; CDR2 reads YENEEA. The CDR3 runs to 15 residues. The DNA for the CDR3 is TGTGCCAGCAGCCTCTCCCAGGGGGCAGCTTACGAGCAGTACTTC. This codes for CASSLSQGAAYEQYF.

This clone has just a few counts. This CDR3 is CASRTGGRGNQPQHF. The CDR3 DNA follows: TGTGCCAGCAGGACAGGGGGTCGAGGCAATCAGCCCCAGCATTTT. V is TRBV28 and J is TRBJ1-5, with 9 positions matching TRBD1. The CDR3 consists of 15 residues. Germline assignment: CDR1 MDHEN and CDR2 SYDVKM. V was clipped by 6 bases and J by 2 bases; unmatched bases: 5.

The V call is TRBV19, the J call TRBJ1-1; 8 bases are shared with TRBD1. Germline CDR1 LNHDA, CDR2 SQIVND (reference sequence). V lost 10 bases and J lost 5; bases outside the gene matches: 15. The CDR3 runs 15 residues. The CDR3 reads CATTQGARPGTEAFF. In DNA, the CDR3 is TGTGCCACCACCCAGGGGGCCCGTCCGGGGACTGAAGCTTTCTTT.

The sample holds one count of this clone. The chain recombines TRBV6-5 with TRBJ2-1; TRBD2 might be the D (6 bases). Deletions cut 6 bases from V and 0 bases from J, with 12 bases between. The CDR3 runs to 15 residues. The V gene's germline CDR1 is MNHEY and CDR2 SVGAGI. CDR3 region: CASSRAGFSYNEQFF. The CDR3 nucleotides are TGTGCCAGCAGCCGAGCGGGTTTCTCCTACAATGAGCAGTTCTTC.

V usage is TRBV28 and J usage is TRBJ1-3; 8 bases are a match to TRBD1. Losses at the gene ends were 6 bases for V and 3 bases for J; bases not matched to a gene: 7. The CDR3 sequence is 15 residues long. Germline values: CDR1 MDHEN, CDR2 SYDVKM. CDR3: CASSLGQDVGNTIYF. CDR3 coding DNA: TGTGCCAGCAGCCTGGGACAGGATGTTGGAAACACCATATATTTT.

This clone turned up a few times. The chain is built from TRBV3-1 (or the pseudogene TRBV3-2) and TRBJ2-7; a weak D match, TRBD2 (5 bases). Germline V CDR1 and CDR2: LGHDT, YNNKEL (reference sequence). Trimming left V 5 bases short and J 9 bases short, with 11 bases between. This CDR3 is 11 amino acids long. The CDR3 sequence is CASSSYRGQYF. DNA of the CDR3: TGTGCCAGCAGCTCATACCGGGGGCAGTACTTC.